These T cell receptor beta chains were read from a single sample in a study of shared clonotypes between healthy human individuals. Clones were sequenced by immunoSEQ multiplex PCR, and TCRdb holds only the in-frame ones, with some missing. In the table there are around 1.4 million clones, 98% of which are singletons. The specimen sequenced was naive CD4+ T cells sorted from blood. These receptors all stem from a young man in good health. Both conserved end residues are trimmed from each CDR3.

TRBJ2-7 | TRBV9 | ASSVAGGGAYEQY
TRBJ2-5 | TRBV10-1 | ASSESWSGAGETQY
TRBJ1-1 | TRBV7-9 | ASSKQGDTEAF
TRBJ2-5 | TRBV5-1 | ASSLKNLETQY
TRBJ1-5 | TRBV5-8 | ASSLIVGRLGNQPQH
TRBJ2-7 | TRBV5-1 | ASSHDGGRFGEQY
TRBJ2-7 | TRBV20-1 | SASVAYEQY
TRBJ1-2 | TRBV2 | ASRGVVTLYGYT
TRBJ2-1 | TRBV25-1 | ASSSDTGRRHEQF
TRBJ2-3 | TRBV28 | ASSWDRGRRADTQY
TRBJ1-1 | TRBV6-1 | ASILGNLNTEAF
TRBJ2-7 | TRBV10-3 | AISEPTGVGYEQY
TRBJ2-7 | TRBV6-5 | ASSYGRAREQY
TRBJ2-1 | TRBV6-1 | ASSAGGSYNEQF
TRBJ2-1 | TRBV11-2 | ASSLASSSYNEQF
TRBJ2-3 | TRBV10-3 | AIRTSGTDTQY
TRBJ1-3 | TRBV4-3 | ASSQRTRNTIY
TRBJ1-4 | TRBV6-1 | ASLLAGGEKLF
TRBJ2-1 | TRBV29-1 | SVGGLAGYNEQF
TRBJ1-4 | TRBV28 | ARGRVVTNEKLF
TRBJ2-7 | TRBV28 | ASSSPRWQY
TRBJ2-2 | TRBV28 | ASITDTGELF
TRBJ2-4 | TRBV30 | AWGSPRRY
TRBJ2-1 | TRBV7-2 | ASSPWTGNEQF
TRBJ1-1 | TRBV11-2 | ASSIKPLENTEAF
TRBJ1-4 | TRBV7-8 | ASSYGRTNEKLF
TRBJ2-1 | TRBV27 | ASSLNIPTGPSYNEQF
TRBJ2-2 | TRBV7-7 | ASSLALGQKAGELF
TRBJ1-4 | TRBV5-1 | ASSAEVGSPTNEKLF
TRBJ2-7 | TRBV9 | ASSPRQGASYEQY
TRBJ1-1 | TRBV4-1 | ASSQDNWWDPEAF
TRBJ1-2 | TRBV5-1 | ASSPGPGGGYT
TRBJ2-1 | TRBV12-5 | ASGKQDRFSTSRVNEQF
TRBJ1-1 | TRBV5-1 | ASSLGREAEAF
TRBJ1-4 | TRBV2 | ASSFGQVTNEKLF
TRBJ2-2 | TRBV5-1 | ASIKGAQGSTGELF
TRBJ2-7 | TRBV5-4 | ASSPVGIREQY
TRBJ2-5 | TRBV6-5 | ASRGARRETQY
TRBJ1-1 | TRBV2 | ASVQVNEAF
TRBJ2-1 | TRBV19 | ASSIIGTSYNEQF
TRBJ2-3 | TRBV11-2 | ASSLVRGDRASTDTQY
TRBJ2-5 | TRBV7-8 | ASSLAGDSQETQY
TRBJ2-6 | TRBV27 | ASSREAVSGANVLT
TRBJ2-1 | TRBV5-1 | ASSLGLGRNEQF
TRBJ2-5 | TRBV5-1 | ASSLESQGQETQY
TRBJ2-7 | TRBV7-6 | ASSLASSGASSYEQY
TRBJ2-1 | TRBV18 | ASSHGGGGTYNEQF
TRBJ2-7 | TRBV18 | ASSPGTSGSWSYEQY
TRBJ2-7 | TRBV29-1 | SVIRAYEQY